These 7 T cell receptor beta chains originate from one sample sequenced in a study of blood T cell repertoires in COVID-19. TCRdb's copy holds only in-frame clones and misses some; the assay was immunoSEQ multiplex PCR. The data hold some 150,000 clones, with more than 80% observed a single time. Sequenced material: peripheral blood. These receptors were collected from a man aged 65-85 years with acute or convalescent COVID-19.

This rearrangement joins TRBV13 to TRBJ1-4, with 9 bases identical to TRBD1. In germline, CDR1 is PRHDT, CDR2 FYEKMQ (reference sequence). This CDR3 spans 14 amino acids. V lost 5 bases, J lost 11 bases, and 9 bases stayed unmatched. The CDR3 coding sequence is TGTGCCAGCAGCGCCACCGGGACAGGGTTTAAACTGTTTTTT. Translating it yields CASSATGTGFKLFF.

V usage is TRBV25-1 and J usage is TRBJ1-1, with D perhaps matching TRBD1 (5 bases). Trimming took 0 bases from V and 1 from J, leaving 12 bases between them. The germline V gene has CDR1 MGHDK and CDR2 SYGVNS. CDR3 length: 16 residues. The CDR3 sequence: CASSEYRGTENTEAFF. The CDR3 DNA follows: TGTGCCAGCAGTGAATATCGGGGGACTGAGAACACTGAAGCTTTCTTT.

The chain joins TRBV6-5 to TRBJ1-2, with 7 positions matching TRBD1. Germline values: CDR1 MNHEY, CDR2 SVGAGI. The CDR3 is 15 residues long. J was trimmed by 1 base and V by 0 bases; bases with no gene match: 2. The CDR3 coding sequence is TGTGCCAGCAGTTACTCCCGACAGGGTAACTATGGCTACACCTTC. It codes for CASSYSRQGNYGYTF.

The DNA for the CDR3 is TGTGCCAGCAGCCCCCGAGAAGGGGGTCCTCAGTACTTC. Translating it yields CASSPREGGPQYF. The chain carries TRBV3-1 (or the pseudogene TRBV3-2) and TRBJ2-4; the D gene is possibly TRBD1 (6 bases). The V gene's germline CDR1 is LGHDT and CDR2 YNNKEL (reference sequence). Trimming removed 4 bases from V and 12 bases from J, with 16 bases in between. The CDR3 runs 13 residues.

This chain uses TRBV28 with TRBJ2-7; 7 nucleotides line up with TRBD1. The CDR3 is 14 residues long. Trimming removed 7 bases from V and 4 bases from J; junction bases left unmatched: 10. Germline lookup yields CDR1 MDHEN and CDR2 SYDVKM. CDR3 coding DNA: TGTGCCAGCATGCTCGGGACAGTCTCTTACGAGCAGTACTTC. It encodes CASMLGTVSYEQYF.

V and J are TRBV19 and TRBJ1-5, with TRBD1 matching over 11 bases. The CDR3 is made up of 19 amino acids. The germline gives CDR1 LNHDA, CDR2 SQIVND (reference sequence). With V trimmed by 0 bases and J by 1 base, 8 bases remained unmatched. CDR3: CASSIDLYGDRGSNQPQHF. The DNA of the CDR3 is TGTGCCAGTAGTATAGATCTATATGGGGACAGGGGGAGCAATCAGCCCCAGCATTTT.

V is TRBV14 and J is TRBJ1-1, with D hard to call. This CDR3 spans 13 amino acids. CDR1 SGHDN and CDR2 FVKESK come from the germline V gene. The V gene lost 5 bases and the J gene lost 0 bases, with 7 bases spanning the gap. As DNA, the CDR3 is TGTGCCAGCAGCTTACACATGAACACTGAAGCTTTCTTT. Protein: CASSLHMNTEAFF.